The T cell receptor beta chain described here comes from a study of blood T cells in healthy people across ages (dated by TCRdb to about 2015). Background for the entire study: In model experiments, template switching captured about one uniquely barcoded TCR beta cDNA molecule for every two T cells. Four age groups were formed from the donors: young (average approximately 17 years), middle-aged (approximately 39), aged (about 62) and long-lived (roughly 81). Two additional independent replicas of 1 million unique cDNA reads from the same blood draw were analyzed for two donors (one aged 18 to 29 and one aged 80 or older). To avoid experimental bias, donors of different ages were spread randomly across the sequencing lanes. Age-related changes in TCR beta repertoire diversity were measured in the study by deep sequencing normalized with unique cDNA molecular identifiers. What the work shows at the level of the full study, not this receptor alone: Observed TCR beta diversity correlated strongly with the percentage of naive T cells measured by flow cytometry. As age increased, observed TCR beta diversity per million T cells dropped in a roughly linear way, and a significant reduction was already evident by age about 40. Total diversity estimates from one million sequenced T cells were considered lower bounds and underestimates. Donor CMV infection status was unknown, potentially confounding age-related changes in expanded clonotypes. Compared with the aged group, more naive CD4+ T cells, fewer expanded clones and increased TCR diversity were shown by the long-lived group, suggesting age selection. Since profiling was done on bulk unsorted PBMCs, naive and antigen-experienced compartments could not be conclusively compared.

The sample holds many counts of this clonotype. Its antigen remains unidentified. No per-base quality is available; no much larger clone lies one base away. Preparation of the library involved 5' RACE. Sequencing was performed on an Illumina HiSeq 2500. The second PCR ran for about 6 to 12 cycles and used a J-beta primer mix along with a sample-barcoded 5' primer. Each TCR beta cDNA molecule received a unique molecular identifier from a template-switch 5' adaptor carrying 12 random nucleotides. Each sample yielded at least 2.5 million CDR3-containing paired-end reads. First-strand cDNA was synthesized from all RNA with the Mint cDNA synthesis kit, primed by a TRBC-specific oligonucleotide. Following uracil-DNA glycosylase treatment, all cDNA underwent a first 18-cycle PCR with the universal primers M1SS and BC2_uni_R. In the authors' own workflow: Each sample was normalized by randomly selecting 1 million high-quality reads, each carrying a distinct molecular identifier. Instead of being binned into consensus sequences, reads that shared molecular identifiers were thrown out. MiTCR, with a Q25 quality threshold and the strictest error-elimination algorithm, was used for CDR3 identification, clonotype clustering and error correction. A nonparametric unseen species model using Euler transformation provided a lower-bound estimate of total TCR beta diversity. TCRdb handled the public reads itself, with Q25 trimming in fastp and clone calling in MiXCR, and kept productive beta chains. Rows are unified per CDR3 protein, each entry keeping the most common DNA and genes. The V and J calls and clone size are TCRdb's, not the authors'. The sample yields around 1,000,000 distinct CDR3 sequences; roughly two fifths were counted once. Around 12% of the sample rests with the top ten.

The roughly 42 donors, aged about 6 to 95 years, were systemically healthy Caucasian individuals from Russia. Each donor gave ten milliliters of peripheral blood, collected into EDTA-treated Vacutainer tubes. Ficoll-Paque density-gradient centrifugation was used to isolate PBMCs, with at least 7 million per sample. Trizol reagent was used to extract total RNA from PBMCs, with at least 6 micrograms per sample. For every donor, an aliquot of PBMCs went through flow cytometry to measure the percentages of naive CD45RAhigh/CD27high T cells. From V the trimming removes 5 bases and from J it removes 2 bases, while the gene matches leave 4 bases of the junction unaccounted for. The CDR3 spans 15 residues, from the cysteine through the phenylalanine. Only CDR3 DNA is held: 45 bases, read in frame from base 1. CDR1 and CDR2, per the germline V gene, are SGHAT and FQNNGV.

This clonotype originated in a young man in good health. What was sequenced was blood. The rearrangement combines TRBV11-2 with TRBJ2-5; 11 junctional bases match TRBD1. CDR3 protein: CASSPRDRGQETQYF. Here is the DNA: TGTGCCAGCAGCCCTCGGGACAGGGGGCAAGAGACCCAGTACTTC.